The rows below give T cell receptor beta chains drawn from one sample of a study of neurological immune-mediated disorders. TCRdb reanalysed the 5' RACE reads using MiXCR and keeps one entry per CDR3 protein. The table shows under 40,000 distinct CDR3 sequences, with roughly an eighth occurring only once. The sample consisted of PBMCs. The receptors come from a woman aged 40 to 55 in good health. Both conserved end residues are part of each CDR3. A D gene is named only where the DNA matches it firmly. A row's size may be missing; if present it is once, few, many or a size class.

abundance: many; j_gene: TRBJ1-1; d_gene: -; v_gene: TRBV29-1; CDR3nt: TGCAGCGCCCCAACCCCGAACACTGAAGCTTTCTTT; CDR3aa: CSAPTPNTEAFF
abundance: many; j_gene: TRBJ2-1; d_gene: TRBD2; v_gene: TRBV20-1; CDR3nt: TGCAGTGCTAGAGCACTTAGCGGGGGACACAATGAGCAGTTCTTC; CDR3aa: CSARALSGGHNEQFF
abundance: many; j_gene: TRBJ2-1; d_gene: TRBD2; v_gene: TRBV9; CDR3nt: TGTGCCAGCAGCGTAGAAGCGGGGCCCCCCGGGGAGCAGTTCTTC; CDR3aa: CASSVEAGPPGEQFF
abundance: many; j_gene: TRBJ2-1; d_gene: -; v_gene: TRBV5-5; CDR3nt: TGTGCCAGCAGCCGGACGCATGCTTTCTCCTACAATGAGCAGTTCTTC; CDR3aa: CASSRTHAFSYNEQFF
abundance: many; j_gene: TRBJ1-1; d_gene: -; v_gene: TRBV3-1; CDR3nt: TGTGCCAGCAGCCAACGGGGGGCGGTCACTGAAGCTTTCTTT; CDR3aa: CASSQRGAVTEAFF
abundance: many; j_gene: TRBJ2-6; d_gene: -; v_gene: TRBV10-3; CDR3nt: TGTGCCATCAGTGTGGGGAGCTCTGGGGCCAACGTCCTGACTTTC; CDR3aa: CAISVGSSGANVLTF
abundance: many; j_gene: TRBJ1-5; d_gene: -; v_gene: TRBV20-1; CDR3nt: TGCAGTGCTAGGGATAGAAGGACAGCGAATCAGCCCCAGCATTTT; CDR3aa: CSARDRRTANQPQHF
abundance: medium-sized; j_gene: TRBJ2-7; d_gene: TRBD2; v_gene: TRBV6-5; CDR3nt: TGTGCCAGCAGTGCCCAGACTAGCGGGGCCCCCTACGAGCAGTACTTC; CDR3aa: CASSAQTSGAPYEQYF
abundance: many; j_gene: TRBJ1-1; d_gene: -; v_gene: TRBV3-1; CDR3nt: TGTGCCAGCAGCCGGCAGGGTACCAACACTGAAGCTTTCTTT; CDR3aa: CASSRQGTNTEAFF
abundance: few; j_gene: TRBJ1-3; d_gene: -; v_gene: TRBV7-2; CDR3nt: TGTGCCAGCAGCCAGCTTGCCACTGGAAACACCATATATTTT; CDR3aa: CASSQLATGNTIYF
abundance: many; j_gene: TRBJ1-5; d_gene: -; v_gene: TRBV12-3/TRBV12-4; CDR3nt: TGTGCCAGCAGGGAACAGGGCGATCAGCCCCAGCATTTT; CDR3aa: CASREQGDQPQHF
abundance: many; j_gene: TRBJ2-3; d_gene: TRBD1; v_gene: TRBV24-1; CDR3nt: TGTGCCACCAGTGAGCCTACAGGGGCGGGCACAGATACGCAGTATTTT; CDR3aa: CATSEPTGAGTDTQYF
abundance: many; j_gene: TRBJ1-1; d_gene: TRBD1; v_gene: TRBV7-9; CDR3nt: TGTGCCAGCAGCTTATCAGGGGGCCGACGGGGCACTGAAGCTTTCTTT; CDR3aa: CASSLSGGRRGTEAFF
abundance: -; j_gene: TRBJ2-1; d_gene: TRBD1; v_gene: TRBV15; CDR3nt: TGTGCCACCAGCAGAGATCTGGCAGGGGGCAACTACAATGAGCAGTTCTTC; CDR3aa: CATSRDLAGGNYNEQFF
abundance: many; j_gene: TRBJ2-3; d_gene: -; v_gene: TRBV2; CDR3nt: TGTGCCAGCAGTGAGGGACTGATCACAGATACGCAGTATTTT; CDR3aa: CASSEGLITDTQYF
abundance: many; j_gene: TRBJ2-1; d_gene: TRBD2; v_gene: TRBV20-1; CDR3nt: TGCAGTGCTGCAGACCAGGGACTAGCGGCATACAATGAGCAGTTCTTC; CDR3aa: CSAADQGLAAYNEQFF
abundance: many; j_gene: TRBJ1-2; d_gene: -; v_gene: TRBV5-5; CDR3nt: TGTGCCAGCAGCTTGTCGGCCGGAATGGACAGTGATACGCGTAGACTAGGATATGGCTACACCTTC; CDR3aa: CASSLSAGMDSDTRRLGYGYTF
abundance: many; j_gene: TRBJ2-5; d_gene: -; v_gene: TRBV3-1; CDR3nt: TGTGCCAGCAGCAGGGCCGAAGAGACCCAGTACTTC; CDR3aa: CASSRAEETQYF
abundance: -; j_gene: TRBJ2-5; d_gene: -; v_gene: TRBV9; CDR3nt: TGTGTCAGCAGCGTAGGGCCCCGCTACTTACAAGAGACCCAGTACTTC; CDR3aa: CVSSVGPRYLQETQYF
abundance: many; j_gene: TRBJ1-2; d_gene: -; v_gene: TRBV25-1; CDR3nt: TGTGCCAGCAGTGAGTACACAGGCTATGGCTACACCTTC; CDR3aa: CASSEYTGYGYTF
abundance: many; j_gene: TRBJ2-7; d_gene: TRBD1; v_gene: TRBV29-1; CDR3nt: TGCAGCGTCCCGGGACAGGGGGTGGGTGAGCAGTACTTC; CDR3aa: CSVPGQGVGEQYF
abundance: -; j_gene: TRBJ1-1; d_gene: TRBD1; v_gene: TRBV29-1; CDR3nt: TGCAGCGTTGAGGCGGGTGGGGGACAGGGGAACACTGAAGCTTTCTTT; CDR3aa: CSVEAGGGQGNTEAFF
abundance: many; j_gene: TRBJ2-2; d_gene: -; v_gene: TRBV4-1; CDR3nt: TGCGCCAGCAGCCACCCGGGCGGGGAGCTGTTTTTT; CDR3aa: CASSHPGGELFF
abundance: -; j_gene: TRBJ1-6; d_gene: -; v_gene: TRBV3-1; CDR3nt: TGTGCCAGCAGCCAAGAGGGGAAGGTCTGTTATAATTCACCGCTCCACTTT; CDR3aa: CASSQEGKVCYNSPLHF
abundance: many; j_gene: TRBJ2-1; d_gene: -; v_gene: TRBV6-5; CDR3nt: TGTGCCAGCAGTCCGGGGATGTACAATGAGCAGTTCTTC; CDR3aa: CASSPGMYNEQFF
abundance: many; j_gene: TRBJ2-7; d_gene: -; v_gene: TRBV6-2/TRBV6-3; CDR3nt: TGTGCCAGCAGTCTTATTCCTGACTACGAGCAGTACTTC; CDR3aa: CASSLIPDYEQYF
abundance: few; j_gene: TRBJ1-2; d_gene: -; v_gene: TRBV25-1; CDR3nt: TGTGCCAGCAGTGTCTCGGTCCCGAACTATGGCTACACCTTC; CDR3aa: CASSVSVPNYGYTF
abundance: many; j_gene: TRBJ1-2; d_gene: -; v_gene: TRBV5-1; CDR3nt: TGCGCCAGCAGCTCTCCCGAGAGGGGCCACGATGGCTACACCTTC; CDR3aa: CASSSPERGHDGYTF
abundance: many; j_gene: TRBJ1-2; d_gene: -; v_gene: TRBV25-1; CDR3nt: TGTGCCAGCAGTGAAATCGGCCTTAACTATGGCTACACCTTC; CDR3aa: CASSEIGLNYGYTF
abundance: many; j_gene: TRBJ1-5; d_gene: TRBD1; v_gene: TRBV5-1; CDR3nt: TGCGCCAGCAGCTTGGGAACAGGGGGCCAGCCCCAGCATTTT; CDR3aa: CASSLGTGGQPQHF
abundance: medium-sized; j_gene: TRBJ1-5; d_gene: -; v_gene: TRBV12-3/TRBV12-4; CDR3nt: TGTGCCAGCAGTTTAGGAGGACAGAACAATCAGCCCCAGCATTTT; CDR3aa: CASSLGGQNNQPQHF
abundance: -; j_gene: TRBJ2-3; d_gene: TRBD1; v_gene: TRBV18; CDR3nt: TGTGCCAGCTCAATATCATCGGGACAGGGCGGTACAGATACGCAGTATTTT; CDR3aa: CASSISSGQGGTDTQYF
abundance: many; j_gene: TRBJ2-1; d_gene: TRBD2; v_gene: TRBV7-2; CDR3nt: TGTGCCAGCAGCTTAGAATCTAGCGGGAGGTCCAATGAGCAGTTCTTC; CDR3aa: CASSLESSGRSNEQFF
abundance: many; j_gene: TRBJ1-5; d_gene: -; v_gene: TRBV27; CDR3nt: TGTGCCAGCAGTTTAAGGACGGGTAGTAATCAGCCCCAGCATTTT; CDR3aa: CASSLRTGSNQPQHF
abundance: many; j_gene: TRBJ1-3; d_gene: TRBD1; v_gene: TRBV20-1; CDR3nt: TGCAGTGCCGATCGCGGGACAGGGTTTGGAAACACCATATATTTT; CDR3aa: CSADRGTGFGNTIYF
abundance: many; j_gene: TRBJ1-3; d_gene: -; v_gene: TRBV12-3/TRBV12-4; CDR3nt: TGTGCCAGCAGTCCTATTGTGGGAAACACCATATATTTT; CDR3aa: CASSPIVGNTIYF
abundance: many; j_gene: TRBJ1-1; d_gene: -; v_gene: TRBV5-5; CDR3nt: TGTGCCAGCAGTTCCGGAAGCATTATAACTGAAGCTTTCTTT; CDR3aa: CASSSGSIITEAFF
abundance: many; j_gene: TRBJ2-5; d_gene: TRBD2; v_gene: TRBV6-4; CDR3nt: TGTGCCAGCAGCCCTCGGGCGGGGGGCCAAGAGACCCAGTACTTC; CDR3aa: CASSPRAGGQETQYF
abundance: medium-sized; j_gene: TRBJ1-5; d_gene: -; v_gene: TRBV20-1; CDR3nt: TGCAGTGCGTTAACCGATAGCAATCAGCCCCAGCATTTT; CDR3aa: CSALTDSNQPQHF
abundance: many; j_gene: TRBJ1-6; d_gene: TRBD1; v_gene: TRBV6-6; CDR3nt: TGTGCCAGCAGACCCGACAGGGGGAGGACCTATAATTCACCCCTCCACTTT; CDR3aa: CASRPDRGRTYNSPLHF
abundance: many; j_gene: TRBJ2-1; d_gene: -; v_gene: TRBV29-1; CDR3nt: TGCAGCGTTTGGGGGGTTGATGGGACACCTCCGCACAATGAGCAGTTCTTC; CDR3aa: CSVWGVDGTPPHNEQFF
abundance: many; j_gene: TRBJ2-7; d_gene: -; v_gene: TRBV9; CDR3nt: TGTGCCAGCAGCGTTGGGGACCTAGACTACGAGCAGTACTTC; CDR3aa: CASSVGDLDYEQYF
abundance: many; j_gene: TRBJ2-2; d_gene: TRBD1; v_gene: TRBV9; CDR3nt: TGTGCCAGCAGCGTCCAGGGGGCGACCACCGGGGAGCTGTTTTTT; CDR3aa: CASSVQGATTGELFF
abundance: many; j_gene: TRBJ2-1; d_gene: -; v_gene: TRBV4-3; CDR3nt: TGCGCCAGCAGCCAGGGGGCCCCTCGTGCTTCAGTCAATGAGCAGTTCTTC; CDR3aa: CASSQGAPRASVNEQFF
abundance: many; j_gene: TRBJ1-1; d_gene: -; v_gene: TRBV20-1; CDR3nt: TGCAGTGCTAGGCGCGGGGCTGCAGGGAACACTGAAGCTTTCTTT; CDR3aa: CSARRGAAGNTEAFF
abundance: many; j_gene: TRBJ2-3; d_gene: -; v_gene: TRBV5-1; CDR3nt: TGCGCCAGCAGCCAATGGGGGCGCGGTGACGATACGCAGTATTTT; CDR3aa: CASSQWGRGDDTQYF
abundance: many; j_gene: TRBJ1-1; d_gene: -; v_gene: TRBV20-1; CDR3nt: TGCGGAGGAGGGGATAGAACTGAAGCTTTCTTT; CDR3aa: CGGGDRTEAFF